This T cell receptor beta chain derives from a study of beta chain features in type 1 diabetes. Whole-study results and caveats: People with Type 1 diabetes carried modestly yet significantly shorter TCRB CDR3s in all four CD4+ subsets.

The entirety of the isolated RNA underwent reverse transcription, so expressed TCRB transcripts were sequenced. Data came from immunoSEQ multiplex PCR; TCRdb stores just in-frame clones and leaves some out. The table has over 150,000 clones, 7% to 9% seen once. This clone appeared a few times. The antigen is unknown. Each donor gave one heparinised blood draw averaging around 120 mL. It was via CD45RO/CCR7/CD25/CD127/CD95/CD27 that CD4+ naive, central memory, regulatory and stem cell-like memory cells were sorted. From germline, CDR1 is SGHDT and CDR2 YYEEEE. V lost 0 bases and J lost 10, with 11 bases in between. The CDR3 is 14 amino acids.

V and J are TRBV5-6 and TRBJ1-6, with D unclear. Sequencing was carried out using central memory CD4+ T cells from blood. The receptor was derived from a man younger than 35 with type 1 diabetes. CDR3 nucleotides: TGTGCCAGCAGCTTGGGGACGGGGTGGTCACCCCTCCACTTT. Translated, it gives CASSLGTGWSPLHF. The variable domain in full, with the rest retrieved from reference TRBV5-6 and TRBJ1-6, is DAGVTQSPTHLIKTRGQQVTLRCSPKSGHDTVSWYQQALGQGPQFIFQYYEEEERQRGNFPDRFSGHQFPNYSSELNVNALLLGDSALYLCASSLGTGWSPLHFGNGTRLTVT.